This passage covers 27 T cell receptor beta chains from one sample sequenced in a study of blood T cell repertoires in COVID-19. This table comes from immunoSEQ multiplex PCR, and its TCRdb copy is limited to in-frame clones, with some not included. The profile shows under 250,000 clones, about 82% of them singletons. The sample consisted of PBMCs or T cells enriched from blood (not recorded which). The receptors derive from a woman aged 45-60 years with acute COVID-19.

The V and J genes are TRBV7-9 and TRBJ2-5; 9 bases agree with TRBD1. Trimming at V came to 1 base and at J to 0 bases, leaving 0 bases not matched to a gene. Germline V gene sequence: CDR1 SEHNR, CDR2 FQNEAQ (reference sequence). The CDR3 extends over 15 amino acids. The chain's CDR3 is CASSLGDRDQETQYF. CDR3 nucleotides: TGTGCCAGCAGCTTAGGGGACAGGGACCAAGAGACCCAGTACTTC.

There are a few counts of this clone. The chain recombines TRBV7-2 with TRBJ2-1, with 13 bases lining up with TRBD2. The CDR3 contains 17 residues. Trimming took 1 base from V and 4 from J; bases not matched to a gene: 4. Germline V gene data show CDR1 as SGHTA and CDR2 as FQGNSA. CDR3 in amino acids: CASSLVTSGGVYNEQFF. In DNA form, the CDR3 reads TGTGCCAGCAGCTTAGTAACTAGCGGGGGGGTGTACAATGAGCAGTTCTTC.

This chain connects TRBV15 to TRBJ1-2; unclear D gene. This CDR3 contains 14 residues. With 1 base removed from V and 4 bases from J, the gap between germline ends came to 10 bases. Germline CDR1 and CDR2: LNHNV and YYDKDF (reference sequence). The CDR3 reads CATSRGQRSYGYTF. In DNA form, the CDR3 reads TGTGCCACCAGCAGAGGTCAGCGGTCCTATGGCTACACCTTC.

CDR3 in amino acids: CAWSVQTGNGYTF. The DNA of the CDR3 is TGTGCCTGGAGTGTACAGACAGGGAACGGCTACACCTTC. V is TRBV30 and J is TRBJ1-2; TRBD1 aligns across 7 bases. The CDR3 is 13 residues long. V lost 0 bases and J lost 8; bases outside the gene matches: 6. CDR1 is GTSNPN and CDR2 is SVGIG in the germline V gene (reference sequence).

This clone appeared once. In DNA, the CDR3 is TGTGCCAGTAGTTTCACTGGACTAGCGGGGGATCTCAATGAGCAGTTCTTC. Protein sequence: CASSFTGLAGDLNEQFF. V is TRBV19 and J is TRBJ2-1, with 13 bases lining up with TRBD2. From germline, CDR1 is LNHDA and CDR2 SQIVND (reference sequence). The CDR3 contains 17 residues. After removal of 5 bases from V and 6 bases from J, the junction contained 10 bases not matched to a gene.

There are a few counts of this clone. CDR3 DNA: TGTGCCAGCAGTTCGGGACAGACGAACACTGAAGCTTTCTTT. Its translation: CASSSGQTNTEAFF. This chain connects TRBV6-5 to TRBJ1-1, with TRBD1 identical over 7 bases. Germline loops: CDR1 MNHEY, CDR2 SVGAGI. This CDR3 region has 14 residues. The V segment lost 4 bases and the J segment 1 base; nucleotides outside the gene matches: 3.

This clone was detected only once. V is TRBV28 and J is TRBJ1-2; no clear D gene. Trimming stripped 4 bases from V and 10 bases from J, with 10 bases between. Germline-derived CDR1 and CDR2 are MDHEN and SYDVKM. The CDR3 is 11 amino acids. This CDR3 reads CASSSLIDYTF. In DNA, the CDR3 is TGTGCCAGCAGTTCCCTGATAGACTACACCTTC.

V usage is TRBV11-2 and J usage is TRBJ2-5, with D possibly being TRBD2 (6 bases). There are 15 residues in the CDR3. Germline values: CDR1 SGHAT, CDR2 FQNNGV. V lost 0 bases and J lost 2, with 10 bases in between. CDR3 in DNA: TGTGCCAGCAGCTTAGATGGTCGGGGGCAAGAGACCCAGTACTTC. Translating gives CASSLDGRGQETQYF.

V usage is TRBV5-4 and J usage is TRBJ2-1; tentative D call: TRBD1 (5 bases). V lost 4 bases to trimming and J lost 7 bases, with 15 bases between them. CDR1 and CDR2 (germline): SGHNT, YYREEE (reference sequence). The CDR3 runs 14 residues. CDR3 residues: CASSAQGPTNEQFF. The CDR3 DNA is TGTGCCAGCAGCGCCCAGGGCCCGACTAATGAGCAGTTCTTC. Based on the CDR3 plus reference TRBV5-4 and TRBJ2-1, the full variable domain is ETGVTQSPTHLIKTRGQQVTLRCSSQSGHNTVSWYQQALGQGPQFIFQYYREEENGRGNFPPRFSGLQFPNYSSELNVNALELDDSALYLCASSAQGPTNEQFFGPGTRLTVL.

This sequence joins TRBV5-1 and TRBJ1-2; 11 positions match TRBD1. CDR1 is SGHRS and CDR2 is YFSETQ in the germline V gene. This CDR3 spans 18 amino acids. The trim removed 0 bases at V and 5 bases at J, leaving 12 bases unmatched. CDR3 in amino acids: CASSLEYRDRGDLYGYTF. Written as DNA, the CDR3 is TGCGCCAGCAGCTTGGAGTACCGGGACAGGGGGGATCTTTATGGCTACACCTTC.

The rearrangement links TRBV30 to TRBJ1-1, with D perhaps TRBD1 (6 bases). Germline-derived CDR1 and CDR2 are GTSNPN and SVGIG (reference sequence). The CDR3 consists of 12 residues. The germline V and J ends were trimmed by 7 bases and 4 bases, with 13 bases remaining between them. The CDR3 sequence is CAFKQGGTEAFF. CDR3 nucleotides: TGTGCCTTCAAACAGGGTGGCACTGAAGCTTTCTTT. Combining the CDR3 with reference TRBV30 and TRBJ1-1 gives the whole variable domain SQTIHQWPATLVQPVGSPLSLECTVEGTSNPNLYWYRQAAGRGLQLLFYSVGIGQISSEVPQNLSASRPQDRQFILSSKKLLLSDSGFYLCAFKQGGTEAFFGQGTRLTVV.

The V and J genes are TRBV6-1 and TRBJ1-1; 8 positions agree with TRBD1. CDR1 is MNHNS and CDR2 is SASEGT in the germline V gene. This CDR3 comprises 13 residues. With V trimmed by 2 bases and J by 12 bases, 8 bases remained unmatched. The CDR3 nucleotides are TGTGCCAGCAGTGAACGTGACAGGGGACTAACTTTCTTT. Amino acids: CASSERDRGLTFF.

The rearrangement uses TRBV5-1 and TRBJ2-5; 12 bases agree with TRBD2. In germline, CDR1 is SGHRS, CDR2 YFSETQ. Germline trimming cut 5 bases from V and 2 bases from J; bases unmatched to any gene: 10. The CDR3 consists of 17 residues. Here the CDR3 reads CASSLPPSGGAQETQYF. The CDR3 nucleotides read TGCGCCAGCAGTTTGCCTCCTAGCGGGGGGGCTCAAGAGACCCAGTACTTC.

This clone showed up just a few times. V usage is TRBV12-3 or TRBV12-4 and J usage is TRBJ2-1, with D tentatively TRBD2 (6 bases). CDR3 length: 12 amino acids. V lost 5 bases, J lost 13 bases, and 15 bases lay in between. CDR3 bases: TGTGCCAGCAGTCCTACCGGGGGTCCCCAGTTCTTC. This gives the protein CASSPTGGPQFF.

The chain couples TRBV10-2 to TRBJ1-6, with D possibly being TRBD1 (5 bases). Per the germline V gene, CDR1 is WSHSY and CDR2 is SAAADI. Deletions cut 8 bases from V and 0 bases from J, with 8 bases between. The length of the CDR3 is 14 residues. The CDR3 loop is CASGDSSYNSPLHF. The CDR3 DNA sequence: TGCGCCAGCGGAGACAGCTCCTATAATTCACCCCTCCACTTT.

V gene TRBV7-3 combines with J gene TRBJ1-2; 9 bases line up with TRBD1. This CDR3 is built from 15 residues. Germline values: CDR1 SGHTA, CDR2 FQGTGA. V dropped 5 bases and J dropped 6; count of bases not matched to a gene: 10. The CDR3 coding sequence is TGTGCCAGCAGCCCTAACGGACAGGGGATCAATGGCTACACCTTC. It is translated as CASSPNGQGINGYTF.

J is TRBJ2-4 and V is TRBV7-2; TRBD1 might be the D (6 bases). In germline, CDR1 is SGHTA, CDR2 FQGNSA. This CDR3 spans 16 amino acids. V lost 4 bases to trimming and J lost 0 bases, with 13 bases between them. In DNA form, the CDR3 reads TGTGCCAGCAGCTCACAGGGTTTTCGAGCCAAAAACATTCAGTACTTC. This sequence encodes CASSSQGFRAKNIQYF.

In nucleotides, the CDR3 is TGTGCCATCAACCCGGGACAGTCGAACACTGAAGCTTTCTTT. Residues: CAINPGQSNTEAFF. V is TRBV10-3 and J is TRBJ1-1, with TRBD1 identical over 7 bases. There are 14 residues in the CDR3. In germline, CDR1 is ENHRY, CDR2 SYGVKD. Trimming at V came to 7 bases and at J to 1 base, leaving 6 bases not matched to a gene.

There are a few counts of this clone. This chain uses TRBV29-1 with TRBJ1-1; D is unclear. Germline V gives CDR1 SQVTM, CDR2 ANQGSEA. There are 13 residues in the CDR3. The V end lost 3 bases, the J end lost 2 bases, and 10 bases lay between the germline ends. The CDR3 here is CSVEFQINTEAFF. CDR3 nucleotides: TGCAGCGTTGAGTTCCAGATTAACACTGAAGCTTTCTTT. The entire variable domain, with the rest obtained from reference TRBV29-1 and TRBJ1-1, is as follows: SAVISQKPSRDICQRGTSLTIQCQVDSQVTMMFWYRQQPGQSLTLIATANQGSEATYESGFVIDKFPISRPNLTFSTLTVSNMSPEDSSIYLCSVEFQINTEAFFGQGTRLTVV.

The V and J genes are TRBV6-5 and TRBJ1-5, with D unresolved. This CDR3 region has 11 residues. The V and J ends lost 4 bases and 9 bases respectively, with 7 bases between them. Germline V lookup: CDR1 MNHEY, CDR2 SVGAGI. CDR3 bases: TGTGCCAGCAGTTCGCGTGCGCCCCAGCATTTT. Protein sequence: CASSSRAPQHF.

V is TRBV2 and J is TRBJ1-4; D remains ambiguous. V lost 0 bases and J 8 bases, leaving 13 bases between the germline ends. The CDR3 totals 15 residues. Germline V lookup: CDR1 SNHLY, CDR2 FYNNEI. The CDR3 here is CASSEASLSEEKLFF. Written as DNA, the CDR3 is TGTGCCAGCAGTGAAGCGTCCCTATCGGAGGAAAAACTGTTTTTT.

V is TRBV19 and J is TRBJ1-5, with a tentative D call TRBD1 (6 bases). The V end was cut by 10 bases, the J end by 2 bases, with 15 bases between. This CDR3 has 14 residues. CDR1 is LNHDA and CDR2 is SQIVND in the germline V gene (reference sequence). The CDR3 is CATSRQDGNQPQHF. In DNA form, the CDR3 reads TGTGCCACATCCCGACAGGACGGCAATCAGCCCCAGCATTTT.

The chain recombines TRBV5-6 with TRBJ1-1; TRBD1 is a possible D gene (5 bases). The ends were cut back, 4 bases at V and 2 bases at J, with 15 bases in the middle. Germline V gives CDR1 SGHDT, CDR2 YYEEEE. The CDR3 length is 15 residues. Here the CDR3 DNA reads TGTGCCAGCAGCCCCAAAGGGGTGTTAAACACTGAAGCTTTCTTT. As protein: CASSPKGVLNTEAFF.

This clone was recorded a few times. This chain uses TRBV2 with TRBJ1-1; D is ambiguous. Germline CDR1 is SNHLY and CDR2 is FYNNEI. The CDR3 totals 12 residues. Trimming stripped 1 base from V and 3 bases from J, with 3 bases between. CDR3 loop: CASSEVYTEAFF. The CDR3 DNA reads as TGTGCCAGCAGTGAAGTATACACTGAAGCTTTCTTT.

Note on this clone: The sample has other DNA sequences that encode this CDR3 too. The CDR3 bases are TGTGCCAGCAGCGCACCCGGTGGGCACTATGGCTACACCTTC. Translating gives CASSAPGGHYGYTF. The V and J genes are TRBV9 and TRBJ1-2; no clear D gene. V lost 3 bases and J lost 3, with 12 bases in between. Germline CDR1 reads SGDLS; CDR2 reads YYNGEE. CDR3 size: 14 residues.

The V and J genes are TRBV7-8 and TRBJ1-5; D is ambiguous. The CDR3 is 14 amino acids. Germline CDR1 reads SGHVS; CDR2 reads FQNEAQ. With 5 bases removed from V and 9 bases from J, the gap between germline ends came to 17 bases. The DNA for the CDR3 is TGTGCCAGCAGCCCCCGACAAGGCGCCGGGCCCCAGCATTTT. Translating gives CASSPRQGAGPQHF.

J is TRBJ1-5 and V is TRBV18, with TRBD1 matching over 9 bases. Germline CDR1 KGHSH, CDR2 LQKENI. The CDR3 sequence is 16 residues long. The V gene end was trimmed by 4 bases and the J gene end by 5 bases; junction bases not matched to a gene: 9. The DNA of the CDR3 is TGTGCCAGCTCACGTCTTCCGGGACAGGGAGATCAGCCCCAGCATTTT. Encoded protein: CASSRLPGQGDQPQHF.